This T cell receptor (beta chain) came from a study of T cells after posttransplantation cyclophosphamide. With regard to this clone: Its antigen is undetermined.

CDR3 size: 13 residues. V gave up 6 bases and J gave up 0 bases, with 9 bases separating them. CDR1 is LNHNV, CDR2 YYDKDF, per germline (reference sequence). Study-wide results and limits: Later blood repertoires were often dominated by clones from the donor CD8+ memory compartment.

Using immunoSEQ multiplex PCR, the repertoire was profiled, and TCRdb retains in-frame clones only, with some absent. The data hold around 50,000 clones, with around nine tenths observed a single time. The TCR sequence derives from a woman aged 50 to 60 in good health and a related stem cell transplant donor. Sequenced material: PBMCs. V gene TRBV15 combines with J gene TRBJ2-7, with D possibly matching TRBD2 (6 bases). The CDR3: CATRASVSYEQYF. CDR3 sequence (DNA): TGTGCCACCAGGGCTAGCGTCTCCTACGAGCAGTACTTC.